This TCR beta chain is from a study of blood T cell repertoires in COVID-19. Study in general: Material from acute and convalescent COVID-19 was sourced from the United States, Italy and Spain. PBMCs, B-cell-depleted T cells, or T cells provided the cDNA or gDNA that made up the material.

In the original workflow: Nucleated cell counts were estimated from reference gene primer amplification. Libraries were prepared by immunoSEQ multiplex PCR; TCRdb keeps only in-frame clonotypes and omits some of them. For V, J and clone size, that table is used; D and trimming come from the DNA. The repertoire includes 200,000 to 250,000 clones, under 90% of them detected once, and 5.5% to 7% sits in the top ten. After removal of 4 bases from V and 1 base from J, the junction contained 4 bases not matched to a gene. CDR3 length: 15 amino acids. CDR1 and CDR2 from the germline V gene are WNHNN and SYGVQD (reference sequence).

What was sequenced was peripheral blood. This clonotype was sampled from a man older than 75 with acute or convalescent COVID-19. The rearrangement uses TRBV10-1 and TRBJ2-1; 7 bases are a match to TRBD2. CDR3 sequence reads: CASSVSGGSYNEQFF. The CDR3 nucleotides are TGCGCCAGCAGTGTCTCGGGAGGTTCCTACAATGAGCAGTTCTTC.